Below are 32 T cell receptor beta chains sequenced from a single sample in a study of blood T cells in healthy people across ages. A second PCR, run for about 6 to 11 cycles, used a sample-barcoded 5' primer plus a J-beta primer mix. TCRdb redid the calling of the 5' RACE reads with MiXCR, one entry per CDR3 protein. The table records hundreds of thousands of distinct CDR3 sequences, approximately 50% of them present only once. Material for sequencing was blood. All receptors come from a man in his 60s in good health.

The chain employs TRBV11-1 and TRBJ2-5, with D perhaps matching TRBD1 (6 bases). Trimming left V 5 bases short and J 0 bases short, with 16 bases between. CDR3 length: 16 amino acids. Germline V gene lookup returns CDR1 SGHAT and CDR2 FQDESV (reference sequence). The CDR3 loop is CASSPGTRGNQETQYF. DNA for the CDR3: TGTGCCAGCAGCCCAGGGACCAGGGGCAACCAAGAGACCCAGTACTTC.

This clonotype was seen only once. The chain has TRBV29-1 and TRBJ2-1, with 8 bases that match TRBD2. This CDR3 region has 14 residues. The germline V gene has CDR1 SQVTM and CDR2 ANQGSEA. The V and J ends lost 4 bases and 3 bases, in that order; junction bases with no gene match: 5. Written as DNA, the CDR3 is TGCAGCGTTGGACCCGGGGGGGGCTACAATGAGCAGTTCTTC. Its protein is CSVGPGGGYNEQFF.

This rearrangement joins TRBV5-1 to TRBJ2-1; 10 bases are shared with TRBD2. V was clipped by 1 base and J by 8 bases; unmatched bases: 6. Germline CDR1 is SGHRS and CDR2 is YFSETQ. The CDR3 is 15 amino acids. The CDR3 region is CASSLSDSGGYEQFF. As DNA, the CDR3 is TGCGCCAGCAGCTTGAGCGATAGCGGGGGGTATGAGCAGTTCTTC.

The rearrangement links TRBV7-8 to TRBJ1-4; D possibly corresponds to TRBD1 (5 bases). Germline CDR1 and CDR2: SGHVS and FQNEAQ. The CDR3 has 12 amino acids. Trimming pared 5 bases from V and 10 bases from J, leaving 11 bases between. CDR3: CASSPGRPKLFF. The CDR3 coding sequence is TGTGCCAGCAGCCCGGGACGGCCAAAACTGTTTTTT.

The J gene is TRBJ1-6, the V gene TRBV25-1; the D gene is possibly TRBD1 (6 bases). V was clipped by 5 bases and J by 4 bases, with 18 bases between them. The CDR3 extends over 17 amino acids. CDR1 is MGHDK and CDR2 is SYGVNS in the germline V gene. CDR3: CASSPGTIGRYNSPLHF. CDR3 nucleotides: TGTGCCAGCAGTCCCGGGACAATAGGGCGGTATAATTCACCCCTCCACTTT.

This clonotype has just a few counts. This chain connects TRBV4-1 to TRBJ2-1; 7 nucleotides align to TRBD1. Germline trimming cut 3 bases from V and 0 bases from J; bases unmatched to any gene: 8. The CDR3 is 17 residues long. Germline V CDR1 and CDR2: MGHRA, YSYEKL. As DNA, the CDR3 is TGCGCCAGCAGCCAGAACCCCTCAGGGGGCTCCTACAATGAGCAGTTCTTC. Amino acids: CASSQNPSGGSYNEQFF.

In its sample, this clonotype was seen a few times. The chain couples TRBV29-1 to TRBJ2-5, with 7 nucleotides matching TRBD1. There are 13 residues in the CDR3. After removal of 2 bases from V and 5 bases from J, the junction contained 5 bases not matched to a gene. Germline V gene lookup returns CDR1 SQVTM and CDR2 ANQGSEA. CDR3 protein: CSVERGRGETQYF. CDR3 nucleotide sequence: TGCAGCGTTGAAAGGGGGCGCGGGGAGACCCAGTACTTC.

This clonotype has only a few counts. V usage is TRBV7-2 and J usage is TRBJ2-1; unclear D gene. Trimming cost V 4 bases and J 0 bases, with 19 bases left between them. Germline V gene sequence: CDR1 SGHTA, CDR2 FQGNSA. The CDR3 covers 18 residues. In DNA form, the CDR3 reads TGTGCCAGCAGCTCCGATTCGCTTGGCGGCGGCTCCTACAATGAGCAGTTCTTC. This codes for CASSSDSLGGGSYNEQFF.

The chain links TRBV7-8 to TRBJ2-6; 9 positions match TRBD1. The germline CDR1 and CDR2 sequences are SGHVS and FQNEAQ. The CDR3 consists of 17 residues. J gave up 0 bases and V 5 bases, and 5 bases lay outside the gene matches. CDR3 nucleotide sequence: TGTGCCAGCAGCAAAGACAGGGGGACCTCTGGGGCCAACGTCCTGACTTTC. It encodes CASSKDRGTSGANVLTF.

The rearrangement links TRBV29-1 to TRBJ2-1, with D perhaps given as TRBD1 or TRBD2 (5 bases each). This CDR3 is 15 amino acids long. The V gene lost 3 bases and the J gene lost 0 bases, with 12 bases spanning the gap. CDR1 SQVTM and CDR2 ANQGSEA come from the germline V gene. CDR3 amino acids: CSVEGDQSSYNEQFF. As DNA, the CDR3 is TGCAGCGTTGAGGGGGACCAAAGCTCCTACAATGAGCAGTTCTTC.

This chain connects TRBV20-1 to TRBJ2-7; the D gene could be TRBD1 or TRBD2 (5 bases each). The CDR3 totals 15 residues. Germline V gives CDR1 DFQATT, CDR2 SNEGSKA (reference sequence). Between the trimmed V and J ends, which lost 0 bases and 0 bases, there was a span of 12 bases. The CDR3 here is CSARDRAGTSYEQYF. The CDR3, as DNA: TGCAGTGCTAGAGACCGAGCAGGGACCTCCTACGAGCAGTACTTC.

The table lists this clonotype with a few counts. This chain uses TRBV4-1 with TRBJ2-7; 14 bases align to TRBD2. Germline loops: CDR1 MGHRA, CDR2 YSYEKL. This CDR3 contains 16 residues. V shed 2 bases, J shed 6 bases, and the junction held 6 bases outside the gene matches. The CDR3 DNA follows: TGCGCCAGCAGCCAACGGACTAGCGGGGGGCTGGGCGAGCAGTACTTC. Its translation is CASSQRTSGGLGEQYF.

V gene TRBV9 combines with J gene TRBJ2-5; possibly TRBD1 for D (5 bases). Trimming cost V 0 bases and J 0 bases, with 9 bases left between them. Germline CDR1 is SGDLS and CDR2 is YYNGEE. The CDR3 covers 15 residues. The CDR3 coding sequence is TGTGCCAGCAGCGTAGGTGGCAGGGACCAAGAGACCCAGTACTTC. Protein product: CASSVGGRDQETQYF.

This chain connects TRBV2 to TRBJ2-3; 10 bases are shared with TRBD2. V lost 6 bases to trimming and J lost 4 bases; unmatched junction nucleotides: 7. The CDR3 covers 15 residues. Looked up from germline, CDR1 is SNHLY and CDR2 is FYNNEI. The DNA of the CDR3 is TGTGCCAGCAGGCCCCAGCGGGGGGGTCCAGATACGCAGTATTTT. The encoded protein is CASRPQRGGPDTQYF.

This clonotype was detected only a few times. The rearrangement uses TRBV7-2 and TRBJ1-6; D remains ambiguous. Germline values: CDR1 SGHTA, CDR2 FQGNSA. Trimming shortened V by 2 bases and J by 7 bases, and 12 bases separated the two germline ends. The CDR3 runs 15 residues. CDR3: CASSLLGVVNSPLHF. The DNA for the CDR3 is TGTGCCAGCAGCTTACTAGGCGTCGTGAATTCACCCCTCCACTTT.

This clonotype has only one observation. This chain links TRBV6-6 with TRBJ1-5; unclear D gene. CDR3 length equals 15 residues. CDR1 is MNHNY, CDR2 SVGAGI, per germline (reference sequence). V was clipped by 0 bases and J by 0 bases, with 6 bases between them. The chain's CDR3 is CASSYSGISNQPQHF. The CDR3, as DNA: TGTGCCAGCAGTTACTCAGGGATTAGCAATCAGCCCCAGCATTTT.

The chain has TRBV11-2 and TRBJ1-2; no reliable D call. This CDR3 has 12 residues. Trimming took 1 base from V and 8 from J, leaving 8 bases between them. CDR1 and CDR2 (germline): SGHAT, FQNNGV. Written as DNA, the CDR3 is TGTGCCAGCAGCTTAGCGTCGGGGGGCTACACCTTC. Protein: CASSLASGGYTF.

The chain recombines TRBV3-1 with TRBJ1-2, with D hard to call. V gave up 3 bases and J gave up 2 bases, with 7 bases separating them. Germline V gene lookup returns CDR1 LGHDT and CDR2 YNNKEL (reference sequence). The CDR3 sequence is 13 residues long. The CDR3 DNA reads TGTGCCAGCAGCCAGCCCCGCAACTATGGCTACACCTTC. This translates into CASSQPRNYGYTF. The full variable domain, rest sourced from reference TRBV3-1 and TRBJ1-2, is DTAVSQTPKYLVTQMGNDKSIKCEQNLGHDTMYWYKQDSKKFLKIMFSYNNKELIINETVPNRFSPKSPDKAHLNLHINSLELGDSAVYFCASSQPRNYGYTFGSGTRLTVV.

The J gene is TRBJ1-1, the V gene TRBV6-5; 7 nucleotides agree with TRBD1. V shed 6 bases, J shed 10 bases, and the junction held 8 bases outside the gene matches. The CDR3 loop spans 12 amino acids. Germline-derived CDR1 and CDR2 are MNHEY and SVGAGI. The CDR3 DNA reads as TGTGCCAGCAGACAGGGGACAGAAAGAGCTTTCTTT. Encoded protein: CASRQGTERAFF.

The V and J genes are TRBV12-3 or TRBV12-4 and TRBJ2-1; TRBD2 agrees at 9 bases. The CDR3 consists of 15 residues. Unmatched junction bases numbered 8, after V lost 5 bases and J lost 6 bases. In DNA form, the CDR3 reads TGTGCCAGCAGTAATCTAGCGGGGACAATCAATGAGCAGTTCTTC. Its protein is CASSNLAGTINEQFF.

In DNA, the CDR3 is TGTGCCAGCAGTCCTCTGACAGGTCGCGGTGAAAAACTGTTTTTT. Residues: CASSPLTGRGEKLFF. The chain couples TRBV6-2 or TRBV6-3 to TRBJ1-4; TRBD1 might be the D (6 bases). Looked up from germline, CDR1 is MNHEY and CDR2 is SVGEGT. The V end lost 5 bases, the J end lost 7 bases, and 17 bases lay between the germline ends. The CDR3 length is 15 residues.

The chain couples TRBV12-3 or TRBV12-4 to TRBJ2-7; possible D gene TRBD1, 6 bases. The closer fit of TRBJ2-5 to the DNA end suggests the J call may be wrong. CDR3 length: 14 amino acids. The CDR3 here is CASSFIRGQETQYF. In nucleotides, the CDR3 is TGTGCCAGCAGTTTCATCAGGGGCCAAGAGACCCAGTACTTC.

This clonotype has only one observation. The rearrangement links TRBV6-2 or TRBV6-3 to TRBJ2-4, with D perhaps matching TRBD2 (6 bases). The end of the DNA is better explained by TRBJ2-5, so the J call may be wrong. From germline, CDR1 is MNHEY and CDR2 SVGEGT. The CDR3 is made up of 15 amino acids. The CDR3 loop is CASSSRLGTGETQYF. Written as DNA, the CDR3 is TGTGCCAGCAGTTCCCGACTAGGGACTGGAGAGACCCAGTACTTC.

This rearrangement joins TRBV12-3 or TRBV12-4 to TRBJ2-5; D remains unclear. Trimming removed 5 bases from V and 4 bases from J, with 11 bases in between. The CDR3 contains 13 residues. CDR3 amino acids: CASSLTPAETQYF. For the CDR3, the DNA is TGTGCCAGCAGTCTCACTCCCGCAGAGACCCAGTACTTC.

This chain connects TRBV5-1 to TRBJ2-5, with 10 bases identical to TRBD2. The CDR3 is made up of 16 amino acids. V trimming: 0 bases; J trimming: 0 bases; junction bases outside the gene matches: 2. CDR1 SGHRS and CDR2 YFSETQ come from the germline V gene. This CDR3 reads CASSLVTSGDQETQYF. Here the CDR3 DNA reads TGCGCCAGCAGCTTGGTCACTAGCGGGGACCAAGAGACCCAGTACTTC. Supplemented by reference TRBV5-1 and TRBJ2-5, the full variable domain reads KAGVTQTPRYLIKTRGQQVTLSCSPISGHRSVSWYQQTPGQGLQFLFEYFSETQRNKGNFPGRFSGRQFSNSRSEMNVSTLELGDSALYLCASSLVTSGDQETQYFGPGTRLLVL.

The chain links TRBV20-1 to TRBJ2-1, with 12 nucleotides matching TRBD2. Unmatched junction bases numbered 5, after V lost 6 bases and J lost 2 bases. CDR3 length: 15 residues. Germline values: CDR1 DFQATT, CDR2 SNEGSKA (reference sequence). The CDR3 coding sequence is TGCAGTGCAAAACCTAGCGGGGGGGCCTACAATGAGCAGTTCTTC. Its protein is CSAKPSGGAYNEQFF.

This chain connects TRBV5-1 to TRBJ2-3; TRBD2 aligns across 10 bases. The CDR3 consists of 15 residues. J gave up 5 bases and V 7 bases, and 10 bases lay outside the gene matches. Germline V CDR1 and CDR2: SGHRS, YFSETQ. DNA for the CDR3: TGCGCCAGCGCCTCCTCAGCGGGGGGGCAAGATACGCAGTATTTT. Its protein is CASASSAGGQDTQYF. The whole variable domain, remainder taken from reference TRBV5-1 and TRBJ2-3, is KAGVTQTPRYLIKTRGQQVTLSCSPISGHRSVSWYQQTPGQGLQFLFEYFSETQRNKGNFPGRFSGRQFSNSRSEMNVSTLELGDSALYLCASASSAGGQDTQYFGPGTRLTVL.

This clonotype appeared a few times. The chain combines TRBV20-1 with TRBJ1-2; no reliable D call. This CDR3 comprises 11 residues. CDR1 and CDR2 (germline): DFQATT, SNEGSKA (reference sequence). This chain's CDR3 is CSVLANYGYTF. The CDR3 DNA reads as TGCAGCGTATTAGCTAACTATGGCTACACCTTC.

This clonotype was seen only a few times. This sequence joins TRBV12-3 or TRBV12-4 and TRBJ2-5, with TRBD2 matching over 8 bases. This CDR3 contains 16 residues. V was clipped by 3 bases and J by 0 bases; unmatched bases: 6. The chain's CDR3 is CASSFFGGGYQETQYF. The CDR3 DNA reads TGTGCCAGCAGTTTTTTCGGGGGGGGGTACCAAGAGACCCAGTACTTC.

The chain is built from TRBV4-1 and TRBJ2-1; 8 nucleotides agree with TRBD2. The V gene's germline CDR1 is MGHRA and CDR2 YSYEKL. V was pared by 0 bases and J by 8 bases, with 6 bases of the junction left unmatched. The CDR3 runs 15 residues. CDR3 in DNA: TGCGCCAGCAGCCAAGACGGGGGGGCGGTCGATGAGCAGTTCTTC. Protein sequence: CASSQDGGAVDEQFF.

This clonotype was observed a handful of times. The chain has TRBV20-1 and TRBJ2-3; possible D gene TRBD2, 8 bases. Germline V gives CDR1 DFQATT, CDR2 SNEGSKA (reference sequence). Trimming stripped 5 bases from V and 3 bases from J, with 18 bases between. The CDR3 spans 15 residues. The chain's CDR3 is CSAPQGGGGTDTQYF. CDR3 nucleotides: TGCAGTGCTCCCCAGGGGGGCGGGGGGACAGATACGCAGTATTTT.

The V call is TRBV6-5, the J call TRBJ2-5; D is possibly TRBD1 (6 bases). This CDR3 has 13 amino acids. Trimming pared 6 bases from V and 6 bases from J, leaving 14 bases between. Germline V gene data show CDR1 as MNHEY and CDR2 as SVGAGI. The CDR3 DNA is TGTGCCAGCAGCCCCGAGGGGGTAAAGACCCAGTACTTC. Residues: CASSPEGVKTQYF.